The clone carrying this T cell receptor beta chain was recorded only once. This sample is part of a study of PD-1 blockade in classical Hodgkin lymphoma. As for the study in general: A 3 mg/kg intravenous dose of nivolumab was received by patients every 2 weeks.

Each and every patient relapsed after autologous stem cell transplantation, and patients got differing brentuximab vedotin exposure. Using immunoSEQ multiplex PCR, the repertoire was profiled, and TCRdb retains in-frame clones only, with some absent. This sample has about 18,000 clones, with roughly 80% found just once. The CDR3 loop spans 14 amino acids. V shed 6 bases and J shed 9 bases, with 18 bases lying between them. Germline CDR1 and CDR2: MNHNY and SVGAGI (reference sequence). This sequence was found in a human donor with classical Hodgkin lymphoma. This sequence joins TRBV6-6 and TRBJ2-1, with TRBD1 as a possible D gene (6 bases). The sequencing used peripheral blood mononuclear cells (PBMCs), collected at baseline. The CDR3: CASRPSQGIGEQFF. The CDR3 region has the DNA TGTGCCAGCAGACCCTCACAGGGCATCGGTGAGCAGTTCTTC.